The rows below give T cell receptor beta chains drawn from one sample of a study of blood T cell repertoires in COVID-19. Assay used: immunoSEQ multiplex PCR; TCRdb lists only in-frame clones, some missing. The table records a few hundred thousand clones, 70% to 85% of them present only once. Sample: peripheral blood. These receptors were collected from a man between 45 and 60 years old with active or convalescent COVID-19. CDR3s include the opening cysteine and the closing phenylalanine or tryptophan. The order of the fields is V gene, J gene, CDR3 protein.

TRBV6-7	TRBJ1-3	CASSYACGDRKGNTIYF
TRBV5-1	TRBJ1-6	CASEAGGGGSPLHF
TRBV7-9	TRBJ2-6	CASSPIRGSGANVLTF
TRBV4-1	TRBJ1-1	CASSQWSGLNTEAFF
TRBV19	TRBJ2-5	CASSSGGGYKSQETQYF
TRBV6-2/TRBV6-3	TRBJ1-2	CASSYPPLGQPNYGYTF
TRBV7-9	TRBJ2-3	CATRVAGHSGTQYF
TRBV11-2	TRBJ1-4	CASSLRSGALEKLFF
TRBV7-8	TRBJ2-3	CASSLVGASGADTQYF
TRBV5-1	TRBJ1-2	CASSLGTVPNYGYTF
TRBV9	TRBJ2-5	CASSVSSGGAETQYF
TRBV5-1	TRBJ1-2	CASSLDPGVGGYTF
TRBV7-9	TRBJ2-1	CASSLGGTNNEQFF
TRBV28	TRBJ1-1	CASIPGQGSTEAFF
TRBV11-2	TRBJ2-1	CASSSGSGAYNEQFF
TRBV6-5	TRBJ2-1	CASSYFDRSNEQFF
TRBV5-1	TRBJ2-1	CASSLSRGSGGEDEQFF
TRBV19	TRBJ2-5	CASSIGFTAGGQETQYF
TRBV19	TRBJ1-2	CASSIVIYGGLYGYTF
TRBV7-2	TRBJ2-1	CASSLGSSGEYNEQFF
TRBV14	TRBJ2-1	CASSPGLAGTTSSYNEQFF
TRBV12-3/TRBV12-4	TRBJ2-5	CASSTRGKTQYF
TRBV4-2	TRBJ1-5	CASSQDADQPQHF
TRBV18	TRBJ1-2	CASSPAEGLDGYTF
TRBV5-1	TRBJ1-2	CASSLGTGDNYGYTF
TRBV5-1	TRBJ2-4	CASSKDSWDIQYF
TRBV5-5	TRBJ2-1	CASSFWRDQYNEQFF
TRBV28	TRBJ2-4	CASSEAGGGNIQYF
TRBV10-3	TRBJ1-2	CAISAWTASPTF
TRBV28	TRBJ2-5	CASSLGVLAGGGEETQYF
TRBV19	TRBJ1-5	CASSYRVWGNQPQHF
TRBV5-5	TRBJ2-3	CASSSSSTSTDTQYF
TRBV6-5	TRBJ2-3	CASSPLAASTDTQYF
TRBV7-9	TRBJ1-4	CASSLGTDNEKLFF
TRBV16	TRBJ2-5	CASSQSIGPRLRAEETQYF
TRBV7-2	TRBJ2-3	CASSFRLPPDTQYF
TRBV11-2	TRBJ2-2	CASSLRLAGGPDTGELFF
TRBV7-9	TRBJ1-2	CASSRRQANYGYTF